A selection of T cell receptor beta chains follows, all from one sample in a study of Graves' ophthalmopathy and Graves' hyperthyroidism. One entry per CDR3 protein, called by TCRdb with MiXCR from the multiplex PCR reads. The data contain roughly 1.1 million distinct CDR3 sequences, about two fifths of them singletons. The sequenced material came from peripheral blood or thyroid tissue (not recorded which). These receptors all stem from an adult man with Graves' hyperthyroidism. Both conserved end residues are part of each CDR3. The D gene is left open where the match is weak. Some rows mark clone size as missing; the rest say once, few, many or name a class of expanded clone.

v_gene	abundance	j_gene	d_gene	CDR3nt	CDR3aa
TRBV29-1	NA	TRBJ1-1	NA	TGCAGCGCCAGCCTAGGGACGGGGGTGGCTGAAGCTTTCTTT	CSASLGTGVAEAFF
TRBV4-1	few	TRBJ1-1	NA	TGCGCCAGCAGCCACGACCCCGGGGGGAACACTGAAGCTTTCTTT	CASSHDPGGNTEAFF
TRBV14	NA	TRBJ2-5	TRBD1	TGTGCCAGCAGCCGGATGGACAGGGACCAAGAGACCCAGTACTTC	CASSRMDRDQETQYF
TRBV5-4	few	TRBJ2-5	NA	TGTGCCAGCAGCTTGTGGGACCTAGAGACCCAGTACTTC	CASSLWDLETQYF
TRBV29-1	many	TRBJ2-7	TRBD1	TGCAGCGTTGATCAGGGGGCGGGGGAGCAGTACTTC	CSVDQGAGEQYF
TRBV7-2	many	TRBJ1-6	TRBD1	TGTGCCAGCAGCTTAGGGACAGGGGCTAATAATTCACCCCTCCACTTT	CASSLGTGANNSPLHF
TRBV4-2	few	TRBJ1-3	NA	TGTGCCAGCAGCCAAGATGGTACAGGGATTTGGAACACCATATATTTT	CASSQDGTGIWNTIYF
TRBV12-3/TRBV12-4	NA	TRBJ2-7	NA	TGTGCCAGCAGGCGAGCTGGGACAAGCTACGAGCAGTACTTC	CASRRAGTSYEQYF
TRBV20-1	many	TRBJ2-5	TRBD2	TGCAGTGCCCTTGGACTAGCGGGAGATTGGGAGACCCAGTACTTC	CSALGLAGDWETQYF
TRBV14	NA	TRBJ1-4	NA	TGTGCCAGCAGCCAAGCCAGGCGGAATGAAAAACTGTTTTTT	CASSQARRNEKLFF
TRBV19	NA	TRBJ1-1	TRBD1	TGTGCCAGTAGTATTGATACAGGGGTCCGGACTGAAGCTTTCTTT	CASSIDTGVRTEAFF
TRBV29-1	NA	TRBJ1-3	NA	TGCAGCGTTGTCTCTAGGGGGAGAAATTTT	CSVVSRGRNF
TRBV10-2	NA	TRBJ1-5	NA	TGCGCCAGCAGTGAGCCCAGCAATCAGCCCCAGCATTTT	CASSEPSNQPQHF
TRBV7-2	NA	TRBJ1-2	NA	TGTGCCAGCAGCTGGATGGCCCCCCAGTGCTACACCTTC	CASSWMAPQCYTF
TRBV12-3/TRBV12-4	NA	TRBJ1-2	NA	TGTGCCAGCAGTTTGGCCAGAACGGAAGGCTACACCTTC	CASSLARTEGYTF
TRBV7-8	many	TRBJ1-6	TRBD1	TGTGCCAGCAGCGTAACAGGGGGTGATTCACCCCTCCACTTT	CASSVTGGDSPLHF
TRBV7-9	NA	TRBJ1-1	TRBD1	TGTGCCAGCAGCTTAGACCCCAGGGGGCGATACTCGACCACTGAAGCTTTCTTT	CASSLDPRGRYSTTEAFF
TRBV29-1	many	TRBJ2-5	TRBD1	TGCAGCGTCGCCCATACAGGGGGCGATGGTGAGACCCAGTACTTC	CSVAHTGGDGETQYF
TRBV29-1	NA	TRBJ1-2	NA	TGCAGCGGACGCTCGCTGTGGGGACTGCGTGGCTACACCTTC	CSGRSLWGLRGYTF
TRBV20-1	NA	TRBJ2-7	NA	TGCGGTGCAACGCCGGCCTCACCCTACGAGCAGTACTTC	CGATPASPYEQYF
TRBV4-1	many	TRBJ2-5	NA	TGCGCCAGCAGCCAAGTTCAGGGCGGGGAGACCCAGTACTTC	CASSQVQGGETQYF
TRBV7-9	NA	TRBJ1-1	NA	TGTGCCAGCAGCGGGGCTAGCGGGAACACTGAAGCTTTCTTT	CASSGASGNTEAFF